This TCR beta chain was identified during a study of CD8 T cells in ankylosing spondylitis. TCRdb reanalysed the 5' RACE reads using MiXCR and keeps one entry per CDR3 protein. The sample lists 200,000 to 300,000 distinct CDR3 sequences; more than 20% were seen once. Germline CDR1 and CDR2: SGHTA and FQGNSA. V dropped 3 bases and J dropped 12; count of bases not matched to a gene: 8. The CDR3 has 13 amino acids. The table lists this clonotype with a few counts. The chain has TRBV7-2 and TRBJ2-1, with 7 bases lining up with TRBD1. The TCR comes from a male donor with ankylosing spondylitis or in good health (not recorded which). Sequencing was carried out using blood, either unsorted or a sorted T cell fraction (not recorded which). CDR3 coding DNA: TGTGCCAGCAGCTTCGACAGGGAAAGTTTGCAGTTCTTC. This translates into CASSFDRESLQFF.